The clone carrying this T cell receptor (beta chain) was seen only once. Clones were read by immunoSEQ multiplex PCR, and TCRdb kept only the in-frame ones, dropping some. The sample lists 140,000 to 150,000 clones, roughly three quarters occurring once. The sample originates from a study of blood T cell repertoires in COVID-19. V dropped 4 bases and J dropped 7 bases, with 14 bases sitting between them. The CDR3 runs 13 residues. Germline V gene sequence: CDR1 MNHEY, CDR2 SMNVEV (reference sequence). The chain combines TRBV27 with TRBJ2-7, with TRBD1 as a possible D gene (6 bases). The sequencing sample was made of peripheral blood. This clonotype originated in a woman in her fifties or sixties with acute or convalescent COVID-19. The CDR3 coding sequence is TGTGCCAGCAGTTGGGACACCCGGCGGGAGCAGTACTTC. This translates into CASSWDTRREQYF.